This T cell receptor beta chain emerged from a study of identifying expanded T cells in peripheral blood. Study outcomes and limitations: Clone count variance between roughly two-week samples rose with total template count. Roughly 1.1 clones differed between technical replicates, versus around 15 and 19 over time.

Trimming stripped 4 bases from V and 7 bases from J, with 7 bases between. Germline-derived CDR1 and CDR2 are MGHDK and SYGVNS. This CDR3 is built from 11 residues. Sequenced by immunoSEQ multiplex PCR; TCRdb stores in-frame clones only, minus some. This table has around 70,000 clones, about 90% appearing once. This clone was counted only a few times. The antigen remains unidentified. Collection occurred without any documented infections or immune events in donors. The specimen sequenced was blood. The receptor was derived from a person between 18 and 75 years old in good health. The V and J genes are TRBV25-1 and TRBJ1-1, with unresolved D. The DNA of the CDR3 is TGTGCCAGCAGTGCCGGAATTGAAGCTTTCTTT. Its protein product is CASSAGIEAFF.